The 21 T cell receptor beta chains reported below all come from one sample, sequenced in a study of blood T cell repertoires in COVID-19. The data were produced by immunoSEQ multiplex PCR, yet TCRdb's version contains in-frame clones alone and is incomplete. The table has about 280,000 clones, approximately 90% seen once. Sequenced sample: PBMCs or T cells enriched from blood (not recorded which). The receptors originated from a woman in her sixties or seventies in a cohort exposed to, infected with or recovered from COVID-19 (not recorded which).

J is TRBJ1-4 and V is TRBV28, with D possibly matching TRBD1 (5 bases). The germline V gene encodes CDR1 MDHEN and CDR2 SYDVKM. Between the trimmed V and J ends, which lost 1 base and 0 bases, there was a span of 9 bases. The CDR3 covers 16 residues. The CDR3 loop reads CASSLSAGATNEKLFF. The CDR3 DNA sequence: TGTGCCAGCAGTTTATCGGCGGGGGCAACTAATGAAAAACTGTTTTTT.

The gene calls are TRBV5-6 and TRBJ1-2, with TRBD1 as a possible D gene (6 bases). Germline CDR1 SGHDT, CDR2 YYEEEE. V lost 0 bases and J 4 bases, leaving 16 bases between the germline ends. This CDR3 comprises 16 residues. CDR3 loop: CASSLGIRTDLYGYTF. The CDR3 nucleotides read TGTGCCAGCAGCTTGGGGATCAGGACAGACCTCTATGGCTACACCTTC.

This clone was detected only a few times. The chain joins TRBV28 to TRBJ1-3; no reliable D call. Germline V gives CDR1 MDHEN, CDR2 SYDVKM. The CDR3 has 14 residues. V was trimmed by 6 bases and J by 1 base, leaving 10 bases between them. The DNA of the CDR3 is TGTGCCAGCAGCCGTCTCAGGTCTGGAAACACCATATATTTT. This sequence encodes CASSRLRSGNTIYF.

The gene calls are TRBV5-1 and TRBJ2-7; 10 nucleotides align to TRBD1. The V and J ends lost 7 bases and 4 bases, in that order; junction bases with no gene match: 8. Germline V gene sequence: CDR1 SGHRS, CDR2 YFSETQ. The CDR3 is 14 amino acids. CDR3 sequence (DNA): TGCGCCAGCCGGTATCCGGGACAGGGGTACGAGCAGTACTTC. Protein product: CASRYPGQGYEQYF.

The V and J genes are TRBV6-1 and TRBJ1-5; possibly TRBD1 for D (6 bases). V was clipped by 4 bases and J by 1 base, with 14 bases between them. Germline-derived CDR1 and CDR2 are MNHNS and SASEGT. The CDR3 extends over 16 amino acids. CDR3 protein: CASSVSRTASNQPQHF. The CDR3 region has the DNA TGTGCCAGCAGTGTTTCGAGGACAGCAAGCAATCAGCCCCAGCATTTT.

This chain uses TRBV7-3 with TRBJ2-6; D is unresolved. The CDR3 spans 17 residues. Germline V lookup: CDR1 SGHTA, CDR2 FQGTGA. V shed 2 bases and J shed 4 bases, with 15 bases lying between them. The CDR3 is CASSLGLNGPGANVLTF. The CDR3 nucleotides read TGTGCCAGCAGCTTAGGTCTTAATGGCCCCGGGGCCAACGTCCTGACTTTC.

The V and J genes are TRBV9 and TRBJ2-2; tentative D call: TRBD2 (5 bases). Germline loops: CDR1 SGDLS, CDR2 YYNGEE. V lost 4 bases, J lost 5 bases, and 15 bases lay in between. The CDR3 covers 15 residues. CDR3 DNA sequence: TGTGCCAGCAGCCCCGTAGGTCGGGGAACCGGGGAGCTGTTTTTT. Encoded protein: CASSPVGRGTGELFF.

This clone was counted a few times. DNA for the CDR3: TGTGCCAGCAGACAGGAACCCTCAACTAATGAAAAACTGTTTTTT. This gives the protein CASRQEPSTNEKLFF. The chain recombines TRBV6-4 with TRBJ1-4, with D perhaps matching TRBD1 (5 bases). This CDR3 is 15 amino acids long. CDR1 MRHNA and CDR2 SNTAGT come from the germline V gene. The V and J ends lost 6 bases and 0 bases respectively, with 11 bases between them.

This rearrangement joins TRBV7-3 to TRBJ2-7; 7 bases are a match to TRBD2. V was pared by 5 bases and J by 2 bases, with 3 bases of the junction left unmatched. The CDR3 is made up of 13 amino acids. Germline V gene sequence: CDR1 SGHTA, CDR2 FQGTGA. The CDR3 DNA follows: TGTGCCAGCAGCCTAAGCGGGGCCTACGAGCAGTACTTC. Protein sequence: CASSLSGAYEQYF.

This chain uses TRBV24-1 with TRBJ1-6; the match to TRBD1 covers 9 bases. Germline trimming cut 4 bases from V and 0 bases from J; bases unmatched to any gene: 6. Germline V gene lookup returns CDR1 KGHDR and CDR2 SFDVKD. The CDR3 contains 18 residues. The CDR3 nucleotides are TGTGCCACCAGTGAACTAGGACAGGGGAGCTCCTATAATTCACCCCTCCACTTT. This sequence encodes CATSELGQGSSYNSPLHF.

The chain links TRBV7-9 to TRBJ2-3, with 12 bases matching TRBD2. The germline gives CDR1 SEHNR, CDR2 FQNEAQ (reference sequence). This CDR3 region has 17 residues. Losses at the gene ends were 1 base for V and 6 bases for J; bases not matched to a gene: 8. The CDR3 DNA sequence: TGTGCCAGCAGCTTAGAGACCCTAGCGGGAGGGCCGGATACGCAGTATTTT. Its translation: CASSLETLAGGPDTQYF.

This chain joins TRBV13 and TRBJ2-3; 11 nucleotides match TRBD2. Trimming removed 1 base from V and 3 bases from J; junction bases left unmatched: 21. Germline V gene data show CDR1 as PRHDT and CDR2 as FYEKMQ (reference sequence). This CDR3 comprises 22 residues. The CDR3 region is CASSLETPVPPSGRTVTDTQYF. CDR3 nucleotide sequence: TGTGCCAGCAGCTTAGAAACCCCGGTACCCCCTAGCGGGAGGACGGTGACAGATACGCAGTATTTT.

CDR3: CASKQVVGELFF. CDR3 coding DNA: TGTGCCAGCAAGCAGGTCGTAGGGGAGCTGTTTTTT. The chain combines TRBV6-6 with TRBJ2-2; D unclear. Per germline, CDR1 MNHNY and CDR2 SVGAGI (reference sequence). CDR3 length equals 12 residues. V dropped 7 bases and J dropped 8 bases, with 11 bases sitting between them.

J is TRBJ2-3 and V is TRBV6-5; D uncertain. V was clipped by 2 bases and J by 1 base, with 7 bases between them. There are 14 residues in the CDR3. CDR1 and CDR2 from the germline V gene are MNHEY and SVGAGI. For the CDR3, the DNA is TGTGCCAGCAGTTACCTGGCTCGCACAGATACGCAGTATTTT. Its translation: CASSYLARTDTQYF.

The genes are TRBV30 and TRBJ1-2; 7 bases are a match to TRBD1. The length of the CDR3 is 15 residues. In germline, CDR1 is GTSNPN, CDR2 SVGIG (reference sequence). Losses at the gene ends were 3 bases for V and 3 bases for J; bases not matched to a gene: 10. DNA of the CDR3: TGTGCCTGGAGGGCGGACAGGATTTTGGACTATGGCTACACCTTC. It yields the protein CAWRADRILDYGYTF.

V usage is TRBV7-2 and J usage is TRBJ1-1; D remains unclear. Germline V gives CDR1 SGHTA, CDR2 FQGNSA. The CDR3 loop spans 13 amino acids. Deletions cut 1 base from V and 1 base from J, with 4 bases between. The CDR3, as DNA: TGTGCCAGCAGCTTAGACAGGAACACTGAAGCTTTCTTT. This encodes CASSLDRNTEAFF.

V is TRBV28 and J is TRBJ2-7; possibly TRBD1 for D (5 bases). The CDR3 consists of 14 residues. Germline assignment: CDR1 MDHEN and CDR2 SYDVKM. Trimming pared 1 base from V and 1 base from J, leaving 8 bases between. The CDR3 loop reads CASSLSRGSYEQYF. The CDR3, as DNA: TGTGCCAGCAGTTTATCTAGGGGTTCCTACGAGCAGTACTTC. The entire variable domain, with the rest obtained from reference TRBV28 and TRBJ2-7, is as follows: DVKVTQSSRYLVKRTGEKVFLECVQDMDHENMFWYRQDPGLGLRLIYFSYDVKMKEKGDIPEGYSVSREKKERFSLILESASTNQTSMYLCASSLSRGSYEQYFGPGTRLTVT.

As regards this clone: One end of the junction does not line up with germline, which may come from a read error. CDR3 sequence: CASSLREGPYNEQFF. The DNA of the CDR3 is TGTGCTAGCAGCTTACGGGAGGGCCCCTACAATGAGCAGTTCTTC. This chain connects TRBV7-7 to TRBJ2-1; the match to TRBD2 covers 8 bases. Germline V gene sequence: CDR1 SSHAT, CDR2 FNYEAQ (reference sequence). The CDR3 has 15 residues.

The rearrangement uses TRBV3-1 (or the pseudogene TRBV3-2) and TRBJ2-5, with D tentatively TRBD2 (5 bases). The V end lost 4 bases, the J end lost 4 bases, and 13 bases lay between the germline ends. The CDR3 extends over 14 amino acids. CDR1 and CDR2 from the germline V gene are LGHDT and YNNKEL (reference sequence). CDR3 bases: TGTGCCAGCAGCCCCCCGGGGTTCGCAGAGACCCAGTACTTC. Translated: CASSPPGFAETQYF.

The sample holds one count of this clone. V is TRBV5-4 and J is TRBJ2-1; tentatively, D is TRBD2 (6 bases). V was pared by 6 bases and J by 1 base, with 11 bases between. CDR3 size: 14 residues. Germline values: CDR1 SGHNT, CDR2 YYREEE (reference sequence). CDR3 protein: CASKVEGSYNEQFF. The CDR3 nucleotides are TGTGCCAGCAAAGTGGAGGGTTCCTACAATGAGCAGTTCTTC.

Worth noting for this clone: Mismatch with germline at one junction end may stem from a read error. The chain uses TRBV27 and TRBJ1-2; no definite D call. This CDR3 comprises 8 residues. Per the germline V gene, CDR1 is MNHEY and CDR2 is SMNVEV (reference sequence). The CDR3 region is CASTRLSF. The DNA of the CDR3 is TGTGCCAGCACGCGGTTAAGCTTC.